A selection of T cell receptor beta chains follows, all from one sample in a study of T cell responses to AZD1222 COVID-19 vaccine. Produced via immunoSEQ multiplex PCR; TCRdb's table is partial and in-frame only. The sample has about 170,000 clones, roughly nine tenths seen once. The specimen was peripheral blood, collected on day 0 of AZD1222 vaccination. Receptors originate from an adult in good health. The CDR3 runs from the conserved cysteine through the conserved F or W. The D gene is left open where the match is weak. Not all rows give a size; the values are once, few, many and, for expanded clones, a class.

clone_size d_call j_call v_call cdr3_nt cdr3_aa
NA TRBD2 TRBJ2-1 TRBV13 TGTGCCAGCAGCTTAGAAGGGGCGGGGGGCCTCTACAATGAGCAGTTCTTC CASSLEGAGGLYNEQFF
few NA TRBJ1-2 TRBV23-1 TGCGCCAGCAGTCAATCTTTTACTTGGGTTACCTTGGCGGCGCTCGATAACTATGGCTACACCTTC CASSQSFTWVTLAALDNYGYTF
NA NA TRBJ2-1 TRBV15 TGTGCCACCAGCAGCGCTGTACTAGGCAGTGAGCAGTTCTTC CATSSAVLGSEQFF
NA TRBD1 TRBJ2-2 TRBV27 TGTGCCAGCAGTTTACTTCAACGGACAGGTTGGCCGAGGCTGTTTTTT CASSLLQRTGWPRLFF
NA NA TRBJ2-7 TRBV5-5 TGTGCCAGCAGCTGGCCAACAGCTGGTCGGTTGTCCTACGAGCAGTACTTC CASSWPTAGRLSYEQYF
NA TRBD2 TRBJ2-3 TRBV30 TGTGCCTGGAGACTAGCGGGGGGGCCCCATACGCAGTATTTT CAWRLAGGPHTQYF
NA NA TRBJ1-2 TRBV4-3 TGCGCCAGCAGCCAAGAGTACACCAACTCCTATGGCTACACCTTC CASSQEYTNSYGYTF
many TRBD2 TRBJ2-1 TRBV14 TGTGCCAGCAGCCAAGATTTAGCGGGGGCCTCGTACAATGAGCAGTTCTTC CASSQDLAGASYNEQFF
once TRBD1 TRBJ1-6 TRBV4-3 TGCGCCAGCAGCCAAGAACCAGGGGGTCGTTCACCCCTCCACTTT CASSQEPGGRSPLHF
NA TRBD1 TRBJ1-4 TRBV27 TGTGCCAGCAGTGAACGACAGGGTCGCGAAAAACTGTTTTTT CASSERQGREKLFF
NA NA TRBJ1-2 TRBV7-9 TGTGCCAGCAGCTTAATGGGGGAGATTAACTATGGCTACACCTTC CASSLMGEINYGYTF
NA NA TRBJ1-2 TRBV12-3/TRBV12-4 TGTGCCAGCAGTTCAGGCCTCGATGGCTACACCTTC CASSSGLDGYTF
NA TRBD1 TRBJ2-1 TRBV5-1 TGCGCCAGCAGATCGGGACAGTTAAGCACTTACAATGAGCAGTTCTTC CASRSGQLSTYNEQFF
NA NA TRBJ2-4 TRBV12-3/TRBV12-4 TGTGCCAGCAGTAGAGTCGGGGTTCAGTACTTC CASSRVGVQYF
once TRBD2 TRBJ2-2 TRBV5-1 TGCGCCAGCAGCTTGGGGGCTAGCGGGAACACCGGGGAGCTGTTTTTT CASSLGASGNTGELFF
NA NA TRBJ1-4 TRBV12-3/TRBV12-4 TGTGCCAGCAGTTTGGAGGAAAAACTGTTTTTT CASSLEEKLFF
once NA TRBJ1-1 TRBV13 TGTGCCAGCAGCCTCGAGACTGGGGGGTTAAACACTGAAGCTTTCTTT CASSLETGGLNTEAFF
NA NA TRBJ2-7 TRBV19 TGTGCCAGTAGTAACCTCGGACCGACCTACGAGCAGTACTTC CASSNLGPTYEQYF
NA TRBD1 TRBJ2-2 TRBV27 TGTGCCAGCAGATTGGGGACAGGGGCTTGGGGCACCGGGGAGCTGTTTTTT CASRLGTGAWGTGELFF
NA NA TRBJ2-2 TRBV6-5 TGTGCCAGCAGTTACGGTTTCCCCGGGGAGCTGTTTTTT CASSYGFPGELFF
once NA TRBJ2-5 TRBV5-4 TGTGCCAGCAGCCCCGCTAGGGTAGAGACCCAGTACTTC CASSPARVETQYF
NA NA TRBJ1-2 TRBV6-2/TRBV6-3 TGTGCCAGCAGTTACAGCTCCAGGGGACCGATCTATGGCTACACCTTC CASSYSSRGPIYGYTF
NA NA TRBJ2-2 TRBV12-3/TRBV12-4 TGTGCCAGCAGTTTAGACGGGGAGCTGTTTTTT CASSLDGELFF